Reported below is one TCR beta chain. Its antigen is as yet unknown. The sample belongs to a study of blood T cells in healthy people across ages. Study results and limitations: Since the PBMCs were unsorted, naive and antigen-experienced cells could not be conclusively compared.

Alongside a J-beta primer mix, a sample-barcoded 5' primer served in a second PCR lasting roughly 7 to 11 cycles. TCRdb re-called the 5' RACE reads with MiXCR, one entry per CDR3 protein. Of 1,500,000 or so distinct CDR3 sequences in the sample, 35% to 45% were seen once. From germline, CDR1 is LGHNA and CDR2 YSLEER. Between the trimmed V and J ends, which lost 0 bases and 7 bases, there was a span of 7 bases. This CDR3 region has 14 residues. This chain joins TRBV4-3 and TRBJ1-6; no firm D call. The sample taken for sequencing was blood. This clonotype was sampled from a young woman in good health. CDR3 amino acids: CASSQDVVNSPLHF. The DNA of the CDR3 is TGCGCCAGCAGCCAAGACGTCGTCAATTCACCCCTCCACTTT.